A selection of T cell receptor beta chains follows, all from one sample in a study of control samples from healthy donors and cancer patients. Clones were sequenced by immunoSEQ multiplex PCR, and TCRdb holds only the in-frame ones, with some missing. The sample yields around 140,000 clones, roughly nine tenths seen once. Specimen: blood. Receptors were obtained from a man aged 18 to 30 in good health. Both conserved end residues are part of each CDR3. Each record gives: J gene, V gene, CDR3 length, CDR3 protein.

j_call: TRBJ2-7; v_call: TRBV6-5; cdr3_length: 13; cdr3_aa: CASLDSSSYEQYF
j_call: TRBJ1-5; v_call: TRBV7-9; cdr3_length: 15; cdr3_aa: CASSLGVGPDQPQHF
j_call: TRBJ1-1; v_call: TRBV24-1; cdr3_length: 13; cdr3_aa: CATSGGVIGEAFF
j_call: TRBJ2-5; v_call: TRBV18; cdr3_length: 16; cdr3_aa: CASSPLAGGPGETQYF
j_call: TRBJ2-5; v_call: TRBV9; cdr3_length: 13; cdr3_aa: CASSVLGEETQYF
j_call: TRBJ2-2; v_call: TRBV6-6; cdr3_length: 17; cdr3_aa: CASSPWIQGPGTGELFF
j_call: TRBJ1-4; v_call: TRBV28; cdr3_length: 15; cdr3_aa: CASSAGQSFREKLFF
j_call: TRBJ2-5; v_call: TRBV10-3; cdr3_length: 16; cdr3_aa: CAISESPGDYQETQYF
j_call: TRBJ2-5; v_call: TRBV27; cdr3_length: 13; cdr3_aa: CASSWGGTETQYF
j_call: TRBJ2-1; v_call: TRBV18; cdr3_length: 16; cdr3_aa: CASSPPGQGASNEQFF
j_call: TRBJ1-6; v_call: TRBV6-5; cdr3_length: 13; cdr3_aa: CASRVGANSPLHF
j_call: TRBJ2-5; v_call: TRBV3-1/TRBV3-2; cdr3_length: 15; cdr3_aa: CASSYSTPGRETQYF
j_call: TRBJ1-2; v_call: TRBV5-1; cdr3_length: 14; cdr3_aa: CASSLGAPTGGYTF
j_call: TRBJ2-7; v_call: TRBV6-5; cdr3_length: 13; cdr3_aa: CASSYPGAWEQYF
j_call: TRBJ2-1; v_call: TRBV4-1; cdr3_length: 15; cdr3_aa: CASSSLQHMGNEQFF
j_call: TRBJ1-5; v_call: TRBV19; cdr3_length: 15; cdr3_aa: CASSMSRVGDQPQHF
j_call: TRBJ2-7; v_call: TRBV5-1; cdr3_length: 14; cdr3_aa: CASSPEGTPYEQYF
j_call: TRBJ1-2; v_call: TRBV6-1; cdr3_length: 14; cdr3_aa: CASSEFEGAGGYTF
j_call: TRBJ1-2; v_call: TRBV9; cdr3_length: 16; cdr3_aa: CASSVDVGTGLYGYTF
j_call: TRBJ2-5; v_call: TRBV7-2; cdr3_length: 13; cdr3_aa: CASTPRNRETQYF
j_call: TRBJ2-7; v_call: TRBV7-9; cdr3_length: 15; cdr3_aa: CASSPRTGERWEQYF
j_call: TRBJ1-2; v_call: TRBV6-5; cdr3_length: 14; cdr3_aa: CASSHSGGDYGYTF
j_call: TRBJ1-1; v_call: TRBV12-3/TRBV12-4; cdr3_length: 13; cdr3_aa: CASSRSVNTEAFF
j_call: TRBJ2-5; v_call: TRBV6-5; cdr3_length: 15; cdr3_aa: CASSYSGTLEETQYF
j_call: TRBJ2-2; v_call: TRBV3-1/TRBV3-2; cdr3_length: 16; cdr3_aa: CASSPRSGGNTGELFF
j_call: TRBJ1-5; v_call: TRBV12-3/TRBV12-4; cdr3_length: 13; cdr3_aa: CASSLGGTQPQHF
j_call: TRBJ2-4; v_call: TRBV21-1; cdr3_length: 13; cdr3_aa: CASSPQRGRIQYF
j_call: TRBJ1-1; v_call: TRBV10-3; cdr3_length: 13; cdr3_aa: CAISLELNTEAFF
j_call: TRBJ2-1; v_call: TRBV30; cdr3_length: 14; cdr3_aa: CAWSVKISGNEQFF
j_call: TRBJ2-7; v_call: TRBV7-3; cdr3_length: 14; cdr3_aa: CASSPLGGLNEQYF
j_call: TRBJ2-7; v_call: TRBV4-2; cdr3_length: 16; cdr3_aa: CASSQDSAQFSYEQYF
j_call: TRBJ1-3; v_call: TRBV28; cdr3_length: 16; cdr3_aa: CASSLGSGMAGNTIYF
j_call: TRBJ2-3; v_call: TRBV29-1; cdr3_length: 12; cdr3_aa: CSVRTAVDTQYF